This T cell receptor beta chain was sequenced during a study of monozygotic twins with cystic fibrosis. About the study: Library input was approximately 3.1 micrograms of fragmented DNA, with approximately 15 PCR cycles.

Using immunoSEQ multiplex PCR, the repertoire was profiled, and TCRdb retains in-frame clones only, with some absent. The sample includes about 35,000 clones, around 65% of them seen just once. CDR3 length equals 14 residues. Germline V CDR1 and CDR2: SGHVS, FQNEAQ. J lost 0 bases, V lost 7 bases, and 5 bases had no gene match. General study points: Monozygotic CF twin pairs shared significantly more nucleotide-identical clonotypes than unrelated CF individuals did. J usage was most co-twin-similar in 8 of 16 pairs, V in 13. Clonality was generally low (median roughly 0.01), higher in the most severe patients.

Note on this clone: No antigen is known for it.

Sample: blood. The receptor's source is a girl aged 10 to 17 with cystic fibrosis. The chain employs TRBV7-8 and TRBJ1-1, with 7 positions matching TRBD1. CDR3 bases: TGTGCCAGCAACAGTGACAGGGTGAACACTGAAGCTTTCTTT. This codes for CASNSDRVNTEAFF.